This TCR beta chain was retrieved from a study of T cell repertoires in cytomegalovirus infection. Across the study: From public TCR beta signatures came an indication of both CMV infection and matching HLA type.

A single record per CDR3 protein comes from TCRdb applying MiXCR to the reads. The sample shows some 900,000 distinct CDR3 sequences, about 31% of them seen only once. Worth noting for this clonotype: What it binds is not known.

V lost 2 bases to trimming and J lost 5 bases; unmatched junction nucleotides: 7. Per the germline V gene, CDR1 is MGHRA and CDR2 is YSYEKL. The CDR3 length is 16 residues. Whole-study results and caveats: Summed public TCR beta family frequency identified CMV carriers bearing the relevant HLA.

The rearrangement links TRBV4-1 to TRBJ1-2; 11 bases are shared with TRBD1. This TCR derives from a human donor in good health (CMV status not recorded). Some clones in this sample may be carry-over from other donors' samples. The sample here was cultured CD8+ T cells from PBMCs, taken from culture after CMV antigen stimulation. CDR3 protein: CASSQPPGQGVYGYTF. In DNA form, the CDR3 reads TGCGCCAGCAGCCAACCCCCGGGACAGGGGGTATATGGCTACACCTTC.